This entry features one T cell receptor beta chain sequence. Its target is not known. TRB rearrangements were amplified by multiplex PCR with BIOMED2 TRB-A/B primers. TCRdb called the multiplex PCR reads again in MiXCR, with one record for every CDR3 protein. The sample shows around 16,000 distinct CDR3 sequences, over 25% of them seen only once. This specimen belongs to a study of T and B cells in COVID-19 patients. Study-wide background: COVID-19 patients gave peripheral blood either during active infection or after recovery. The recovered cohort's median age was approximately 37 years, versus less than 70 years in active infection. Points from the study as a whole: There were over 2,000 TCR clusters exclusive to the recovered cohort, 31 with low generation probability. Early severe-case samples and blood from mildly ill patients during symptoms were in short supply.

The CDR3 spans 17 residues. From germline, CDR1 is MNHEY and CDR2 SVGEGT. V lost 2 bases and J lost 3; bases outside the gene matches: 5. From blood, about 230-500 ng of genomic DNA served as TRB template. The TCR originated in a human donor who had recovered from COVID-19. The sequenced sample consisted of blood. V and J are TRBV6-2 or TRBV6-3 and TRBJ2-6; 9 nucleotides line up with TRBD2. Written as DNA, the CDR3 is TGTGCCAGCAGTTACCTCAATAGCGGGAGTGGGGCCAACGTCCTGACTTTC. Translating gives CASSYLNSGSGANVLTF.